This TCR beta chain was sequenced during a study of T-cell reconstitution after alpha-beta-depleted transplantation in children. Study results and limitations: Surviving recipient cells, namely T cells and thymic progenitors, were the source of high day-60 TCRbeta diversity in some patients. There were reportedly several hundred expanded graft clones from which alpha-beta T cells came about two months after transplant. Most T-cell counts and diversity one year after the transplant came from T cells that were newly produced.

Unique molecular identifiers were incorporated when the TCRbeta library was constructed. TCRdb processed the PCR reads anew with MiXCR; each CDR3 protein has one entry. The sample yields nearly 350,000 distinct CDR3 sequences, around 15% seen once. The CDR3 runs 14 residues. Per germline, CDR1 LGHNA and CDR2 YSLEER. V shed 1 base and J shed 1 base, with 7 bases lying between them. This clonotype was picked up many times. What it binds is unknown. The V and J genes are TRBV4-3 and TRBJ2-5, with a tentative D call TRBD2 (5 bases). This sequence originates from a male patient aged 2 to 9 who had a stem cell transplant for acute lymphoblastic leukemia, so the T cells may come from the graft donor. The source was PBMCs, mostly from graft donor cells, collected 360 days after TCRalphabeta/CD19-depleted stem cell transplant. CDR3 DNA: TGCGCCAGCAGCCAAGGTGGACTCCAAGAGACCCAGTACTTC. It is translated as CASSQGGLQETQYF.